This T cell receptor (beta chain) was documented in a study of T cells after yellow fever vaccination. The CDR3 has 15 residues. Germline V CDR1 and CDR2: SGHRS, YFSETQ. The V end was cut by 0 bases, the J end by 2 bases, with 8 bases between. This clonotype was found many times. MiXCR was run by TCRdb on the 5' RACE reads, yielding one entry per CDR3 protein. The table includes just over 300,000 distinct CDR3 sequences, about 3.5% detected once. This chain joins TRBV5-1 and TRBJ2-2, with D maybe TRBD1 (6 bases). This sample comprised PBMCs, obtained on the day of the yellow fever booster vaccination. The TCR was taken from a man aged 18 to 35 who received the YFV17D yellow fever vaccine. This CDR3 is CASSLGTANTGELFF. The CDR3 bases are TGCGCCAGCAGCTTGGGGACAGCTAACACCGGGGAGCTGTTTTTT. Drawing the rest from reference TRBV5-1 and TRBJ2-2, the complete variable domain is KAGVTQTPRYLIKTRGQQVTLSCSPISGHRSVSWYQQTPGQGLQFLFEYFSETQRNKGNFPGRFSGRQFSNSRSEMNVSTLELGDSALYLCASSLGTANTGELFFGEGSRLTVL.